Shown below are 32 T cell receptor beta chains from a single sample sequenced in a study of blood T cell repertoires in COVID-19. Profiled with immunoSEQ multiplex PCR; TCRdb holds only in-frame clones, not every one. The table has roughly 160,000 clones, roughly nine tenths seen once. Sequenced material: peripheral blood. The source of these receptors is a man younger than 35 with acute or convalescent COVID-19.

V gene TRBV10-2 combines with J gene TRBJ2-3; 8 bases line up with TRBD1. This CDR3 has 14 residues. J lost 0 bases, V lost 8 bases, and 4 bases had no gene match. Germline V lookup: CDR1 WSHSY, CDR2 SAAADI. CDR3 loop: CASLRQGSTDTQYF. The CDR3 DNA reads TGCGCCAGCCTACGACAGGGGAGCACAGATACGCAGTATTTT.

The chain uses TRBV6-5 and TRBJ1-2; 7 nucleotides agree with TRBD1. This CDR3 contains 14 residues. V gave up 0 bases and J gave up 8 bases; unmatched junction bases: 6. Germline V gives CDR1 MNHEY, CDR2 SVGAGI. The CDR3 sequence: CASSYSGTDSGYTF. CDR3 DNA: TGTGCCAGCAGTTACTCGGGGACAGATTCGGGCTACACCTTC.

The chain carries TRBV7-3 and TRBJ2-2, with 8 positions matching TRBD1. The V gene's germline CDR1 is SGHTA and CDR2 FQGTGA. With 5 bases clipped from V and 0 bases from J, the junction kept 5 bases outside the gene matches. This CDR3 contains 16 residues. Here the CDR3 reads CASSRQGAANTGELFF. The CDR3 bases are TGTGCCAGCAGCCGCCAGGGGGCAGCGAACACCGGGGAGCTGTTTTTT.

The chain carries TRBV18 and TRBJ1-1, with unresolved D. The CDR3 is made up of 15 amino acids. Trimming cost V 3 bases and J 0 bases, with 11 bases left between them. Germline CDR1 reads KGHSH; CDR2 reads LQKENI. The CDR3 region has the DNA TGTGCCAGCTCACCCGAGACTGGATTGAACACTGAAGCTTTCTTT. It encodes CASSPETGLNTEAFF.

This sequence joins TRBV28 and TRBJ1-4; D may be TRBD1 (6 bases). V was clipped by 2 bases and J by 16 bases, with 14 bases between them. Per germline, CDR1 MDHEN and CDR2 SYDVKM. CDR3 length: 12 amino acids. This CDR3 reads CASSLVGGQEFF. In DNA, the CDR3 is TGTGCCAGCAGTTTAGTAGGGGGTCAGGAGTTTTTT.

The CDR3 here is CASSLGQGYYNEQFF. CDR3 DNA: TGTGCCAGCAGTTTGGGACAGGGCTACTACAATGAGCAGTTCTTC. The gene calls are TRBV2 and TRBJ2-1; 9 bases line up with TRBD1. The CDR3 length is 15 residues. The V gene end was trimmed by 5 bases and the J gene end by 3 bases; junction bases not matched to a gene: 5. Per the germline V gene, CDR1 is SNHLY and CDR2 is FYNNEI.

V gene TRBV7-9 combines with J gene TRBJ1-2, with D unclear. CDR1 is SEHNR, CDR2 FQNEAQ, per germline (reference sequence). V dropped 5 bases and J dropped 13 bases, with 20 bases sitting between them. This CDR3 contains 13 residues. CDR3 DNA: TGTGCCAGCAGCCCTCCGGAGGGTCTGAGTATCACCTTC. It is translated as CASSPPEGLSITF.

The rearrangement uses TRBV12-3 or TRBV12-4 and TRBJ1-5; D uncertain. CDR3 length: 13 amino acids. V gave up 3 bases and J gave up 5 bases, with 8 bases separating them. The DNA of the CDR3 is TGTGCCAGCAGTTTCGGGGTCGATCAGCCCCAGCATTTT. It translates to CASSFGVDQPQHF.

The chain employs TRBV2 and TRBJ1-3; D uncertain. This CDR3 spans 14 amino acids. The germline gives CDR1 SNHLY, CDR2 FYNNEI. Trimming removed 7 bases at V and 0 bases at J, with 10 bases between. This CDR3 reads CASNKDYSGNTIYF. As DNA, the CDR3 is TGTGCCAGCAATAAGGACTACTCTGGAAACACCATATATTTT.

The rearrangement joins TRBV7-9 to TRBJ2-7, with TRBD2 as a possible D gene (5 bases). CDR3 length: 13 amino acids. The germline CDR1 and CDR2 sequences are SEHNR and FQNEAQ (reference sequence). V lost 2 bases to trimming and J lost 5 bases, with 10 bases between them. In DNA form, the CDR3 reads TGTGCCAGCAGCTTATCAGGAGGTAACGAGCAGTACTTC. Protein product: CASSLSGGNEQYF.

The CDR3 protein is CASSLSGGPYEQYF. DNA of the CDR3: TGTGCCAGCAGCTTGAGCGGGGGACCCTACGAGCAGTACTTC. This chain links TRBV7-9 with TRBJ2-7; the match to TRBD2 covers 8 bases. This CDR3 region has 14 residues. With V trimmed by 3 bases and J by 2 bases, 3 bases remained unmatched. Germline V gene sequence: CDR1 SEHNR, CDR2 FQNEAQ (reference sequence).

This chain links TRBV7-9 with TRBJ2-7; TRBD1 might be the D (6 bases). The CDR3 has 15 residues. The germline V and J ends were trimmed by 5 bases and 2 bases, with 16 bases remaining between them. Germline CDR1 and CDR2: SEHNR and FQNEAQ (reference sequence). Here the CDR3 reads CASSKSGGLAYEQYF. CDR3 in DNA: TGTGCCAGCAGCAAAAGTGGGGGCTTGGCCTACGAGCAGTACTTC.

The gene calls are TRBV5-8 and TRBJ1-5; D not certain. Trimming took 2 bases from V and 0 from J, leaving 18 bases between them. Looked up from germline, CDR1 is SGHTS and CDR2 is YDEGEE. The CDR3 extends over 18 amino acids. CDR3 residues: CASSFVRGIGYSNQPQHF. The CDR3 coding sequence is TGTGCCAGCAGCTTCGTTCGGGGTATCGGATATAGCAATCAGCCCCAGCATTTT. Complete variable domain (other parts from reference TRBV5-8 and TRBJ1-5): EAGVTQSPTHLIKTRGQQATLRCSPISGHTSVYWYQQALGLGLQFLLWYDEGEERNRGNFPPRFSGRQFPNYSSELNVNALELEDSALYLCASSFVRGIGYSNQPQHFGDGTRLSIL.

The genes are TRBV5-1 and TRBJ2-6; 10 bases match TRBD1. J lost 1 base, V lost 3 bases, and 1 base had no gene match. This CDR3 has 16 residues. Per germline, CDR1 SGHRS and CDR2 YFSETQ. CDR3 sequence reads: CASSSGQGSGANVLTF. The DNA for the CDR3 is TGCGCCAGCAGCTCGGGACAGGGGTCTGGGGCCAACGTCCTGACTTTC.

V gene TRBV6-5 combines with J gene TRBJ1-1; D not resolved. Trimming stripped 6 bases from V and 6 bases from J, with 8 bases between. Germline CDR1 MNHEY, CDR2 SVGAGI. The CDR3 covers 11 residues. This CDR3 reads CASRRGAEAFF. The CDR3 DNA is TGTGCCAGCAGGCGAGGAGCTGAAGCTTTCTTT.

This chain links TRBV10-3 with TRBJ2-1, with 10 bases lining up with TRBD1. The CDR3 extends over 13 amino acids. Trimming at V came to 6 bases and at J to 7 bases, leaving 3 bases not matched to a gene. Germline-derived CDR1 and CDR2 are ENHRY and SYGVKD. CDR3 sequence: CAIRGQGVNEQFF. The CDR3 DNA is TGTGCCATCAGAGGACAGGGGGTAAATGAGCAGTTCTTC.

The chain recombines TRBV4-1 with TRBJ1-1, with 7 nucleotides matching TRBD1. Germline V gene sequence: CDR1 MGHRA, CDR2 YSYEKL. With V trimmed by 0 bases and J by 3 bases, 7 bases remained unmatched. The CDR3 sequence is 16 residues long. CDR3 sequence reads: CASSQEGGQRHTEAFF. The CDR3 DNA reads TGCGCCAGCAGCCAAGAAGGGGGACAGCGACACACTGAAGCTTTCTTT.

The V call is TRBV15, the J call TRBJ2-3; weak D call: TRBD1 (7 bases). CDR3 size: 15 residues. Germline CDR1 LNHNV, CDR2 YYDKDF (reference sequence). With 3 bases removed from V and 5 bases from J, the gap between germline ends came to 15 bases. The chain's CDR3 is CATSSDRQGGDTQYF. The CDR3 DNA reads as TGTGCCACCAGCAGTGATCGACAGGGAGGAGATACGCAGTATTTT.

The chain uses TRBV30 and TRBJ2-1; TRBD2 agrees at 12 bases. The CDR3 contains 18 residues. The germline CDR1 and CDR2 sequences are GTSNPN and SVGIG (reference sequence). V lost 0 bases and J lost 7; bases outside the gene matches: 13. In DNA, the CDR3 is TGTGCCTGGAGTGTAGGGTTCTTTGCTAGCGGGGGGGCGAATGAGCAGTTCTTC. Protein product: CAWSVGFFASGGANEQFF.

The genes are TRBV30 and TRBJ1-3, with D unresolved. Trimming removed 0 bases at V and 0 bases at J, with 9 bases between. Germline assignment: CDR1 GTSNPN and CDR2 SVGIG (reference sequence). CDR3 size: 15 residues. In DNA, the CDR3 is TGTGCCTGGAGTGTACTTAGAACCTCTGGAAACACCATATATTTT. It codes for CAWSVLRTSGNTIYF.

The rearrangement uses TRBV7-2 and TRBJ1-5; D is unclear. The length of the CDR3 is 15 residues. Trimming shortened V by 1 base and J by 0 bases, and 7 bases separated the two germline ends. Looked up from germline, CDR1 is SGHTA and CDR2 is FQGNSA. This CDR3 reads CASSLVTDSNQPQHF. In DNA form, the CDR3 reads TGTGCCAGCAGCTTAGTCACAGATAGCAATCAGCCCCAGCATTTT.

The V gene is TRBV30, the J gene TRBJ2-3; 9 bases match TRBD2. Germline CDR1 reads GTSNPN; CDR2 reads SVGIG (reference sequence). J lost 2 bases, V lost 8 bases, and 11 bases had no gene match. CDR3 length equals 15 residues. The CDR3 protein is CAGGHSGGDTDTQYF. The CDR3 nucleotides read TGTGCCGGGGGACATAGCGGGGGCGACACAGATACGCAGTATTTT. Supplemented by reference TRBV30 and TRBJ2-3, the full variable domain reads SQTIHQWPATLVQPVGSPLSLECTVEGTSNPNLYWYRQAAGRGLQLLFYSVGIGQISSEVPQNLSASRPQDRQFILSSKKLLLSDSGFYLCAGGHSGGDTDTQYFGPGTRLTVL.

This clone has more than one count but fewer than ten. The J gene is TRBJ2-3, the V gene TRBV6-4, with 8 positions matching TRBD1. V dropped 4 bases and J dropped 0; count of bases not matched to a gene: 3. The CDR3 is 15 amino acids. The germline CDR1 and CDR2 sequences are MRHNA and SNTAGT. CDR3 nucleotides: TGTGCCAGCAGTGTCGGGACAGGTAGCACAGATACGCAGTATTTT. It yields the protein CASSVGTGSTDTQYF.

A few counts support this clone. The gene calls are TRBV5-1 and TRBJ1-2; TRBD1 aligns across 9 bases. The V gene's germline CDR1 is SGHRS and CDR2 YFSETQ. The CDR3 spans 15 residues. The ends lost 4 bases at V and 2 bases at J; junction bases unmatched: 6. The CDR3 sequence is CASSRIQGANYGYTF. CDR3 bases: TGCGCCAGCAGCCGGATACAGGGGGCGAACTATGGCTACACCTTC.

This chain connects TRBV19 to TRBJ2-3, with TRBD1 identical over 8 bases. The CDR3 spans 16 residues. CDR1 and CDR2 (germline): LNHDA, SQIVND (reference sequence). J lost 2 bases, V lost 3 bases, and 7 bases had no gene match. The CDR3 is CASSIRGQAYTDTQYF. CDR3 nucleotides: TGTGCCAGTAGTATCCGGGGACAGGCCTACACAGATACGCAGTATTTT.

This clone was seen just once. The rearrangement uses TRBV7-3 and TRBJ2-1, with TRBD2 as a possible D gene (6 bases). V was shortened by 6 bases and J by 2 bases, with 14 bases between the two germline ends. In germline, CDR1 is SGHTA, CDR2 FQGTGA. This CDR3 is 15 amino acids long. In nucleotides, the CDR3 is TGTGCCAGCAGTTCGACTAGAACACCCTACAATGAGCAGTTCTTC. It codes for CASSSTRTPYNEQFF.

This chain uses TRBV11-3 with TRBJ2-1, with 9 bases that match TRBD2. Germline CDR1 reads SGHNT; CDR2 reads YENEEA. The CDR3 is made up of 14 amino acids. J was trimmed by 9 bases and V by 2 bases; bases with no gene match: 5. CDR3 DNA sequence: TGTGCCAGCAGCTTAACGGGACTAGCAGGTGAGCAGTTCTTC. Residues: CASSLTGLAGEQFF.

CDR3 nucleotides: TGTGCCAGTAGTATAGCGGGGACAGTGAACACTGAAGCTTTCTTT. This codes for CASSIAGTVNTEAFF. The chain joins TRBV19 to TRBJ1-1; TRBD1 agrees at 7 bases. The germline V gene has CDR1 LNHDA and CDR2 SQIVND (reference sequence). This CDR3 has 15 residues. V was clipped by 1 base and J by 0 bases; unmatched bases: 2.

The chain employs TRBV7-9 and TRBJ2-7; D is unresolved. The CDR3 spans 14 residues. The V gene lost 5 bases and the J gene lost 4 bases, with 15 bases spanning the gap. The germline V gene encodes CDR1 SEHNR and CDR2 FQNEAQ (reference sequence). CDR3 sequence (DNA): TGTGCCAGCAGCAGAACTTTAAACGAATACGAGCAGTACTTC. Amino acid sequence: CASSRTLNEYEQYF.

This clone appeared a single time. The V and J genes are TRBV19 and TRBJ1-5; maybe TRBD1 (5 bases). This CDR3 comprises 14 residues. The germline V and J ends were trimmed by 3 bases and 3 bases, with 9 bases remaining between them. Germline lookup yields CDR1 LNHDA and CDR2 SQIVND (reference sequence). CDR3 loop: CASSMARVNQPQHF. The DNA for the CDR3 is TGTGCCAGTAGTATGGCCAGGGTCAATCAGCCCCAGCATTTT. Together with reference TRBV19 and TRBJ1-5, the CDR3 gives the full variable domain: DGGITQSPKYLFRKEGQNVTLSCEQNLNHDAMYWYRQDPGQGLRLIYYSQIVNDFQKGDIAEGYSVSREKKESFPLTVTSAQKNPTAFYLCASSMARVNQPQHFGDGTRLSIL.

The rearrangement uses TRBV5-1 and TRBJ1-3, with 8 bases that match TRBD1. J gave up 7 bases and V 0 bases, and 9 bases lay outside the gene matches. This CDR3 comprises 16 residues. CDR1 SGHRS and CDR2 YFSETQ come from the germline V gene. The CDR3 region has the DNA TGCGCCAGCAGCTTGGAAGGACAGGGAGGAGGTAACACCATATATTTT. This translates into CASSLEGQGGGNTIYF. The variable domain in full, completed from reference TRBV5-1 and TRBJ1-3, reads KAGVTQTPRYLIKTRGQQVTLSCSPISGHRSVSWYQQTPGQGLQFLFEYFSETQRNKGNFPGRFSGRQFSNSRSEMNVSTLELGDSALYLCASSLEGQGGGNTIYFGEGSWLTVV.

This clone has a single count. The chain recombines TRBV4-1 with TRBJ1-4; D gene unclear. The CDR3 runs 14 residues. The V end lost 3 bases, the J end lost 5 bases, and 10 bases lay between the germline ends. Germline V gene data show CDR1 as MGHRA and CDR2 as YSYEKL. The CDR3: CASSQGSPNEKLFF. In nucleotides, the CDR3 is TGCGCCAGCAGCCAGGGCAGCCCCAATGAAAAACTGTTTTTT.